One TCR beta chain is described in this entry. Its antigen is as yet unknown. This sample is drawn from a study of T cells in localized non-small cell lung cancer. Study results and limitations: Uninvolved adjacent lung, not tumor, had the highest T cell clonality. Higher blood T cell density tracked longer overall survival.

Trimming at V came to 0 bases and at J to 4 bases, leaving 7 bases not matched to a gene. Germline V CDR1 and CDR2: SGDLS, YYNGEE. The CDR3 totals 16 residues. Profiling relied on immunoSEQ multiplex PCR, and the TCRdb table lists in-frame clones only, not all of them. The sample records over 55,000 clones, approximately 87% being singletons. The chain is built from TRBV9 and TRBJ2-5; 9 nucleotides agree with TRBD1. This sample comprised peripheral blood, obtained before any cancer treatment. The receptor was derived from a woman aged 40 to 75 with stage I lung adenocarcinoma. CDR3 bases: TGTGCCAGCAGCGTAGGACCGACAGGGGGGGTAGAGACCCAGTACTTC. It is translated as CASSVGPTGGVETQYF.